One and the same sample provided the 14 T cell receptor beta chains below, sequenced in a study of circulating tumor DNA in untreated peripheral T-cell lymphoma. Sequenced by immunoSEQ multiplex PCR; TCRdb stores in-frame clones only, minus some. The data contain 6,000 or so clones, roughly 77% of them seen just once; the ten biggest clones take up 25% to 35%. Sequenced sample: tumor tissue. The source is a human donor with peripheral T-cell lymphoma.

The CDR3 sequence: CASSPQEGWETQYF. The CDR3 region has the DNA TGTGCCAGCTCACCCCAGGAGGGGTGGGAGACCCAGTACTTC. The gene calls are TRBV18 and TRBJ2-5; possible D gene TRBD2, 6 bases. The germline CDR1 and CDR2 sequences are KGHSH and LQKENI. The CDR3 runs 14 residues. The germline V and J ends were trimmed by 3 bases and 5 bases, with 13 bases remaining between them.

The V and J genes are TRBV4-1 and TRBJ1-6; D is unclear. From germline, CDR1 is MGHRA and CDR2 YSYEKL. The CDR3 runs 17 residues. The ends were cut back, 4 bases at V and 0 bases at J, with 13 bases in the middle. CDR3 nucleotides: TGCGCCAGCAGCCCAAGAAATCAGGCCTCCTATAATTCACCCCTCCACTTT. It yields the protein CASSPRNQASYNSPLHF.

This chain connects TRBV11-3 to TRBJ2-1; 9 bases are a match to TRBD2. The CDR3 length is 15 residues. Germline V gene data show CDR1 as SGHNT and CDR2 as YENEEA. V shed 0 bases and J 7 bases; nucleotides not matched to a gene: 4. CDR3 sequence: CASSLEYLAGNEQFF. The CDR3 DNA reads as TGTGCCAGCAGCTTAGAATATCTAGCGGGAAATGAGCAGTTCTTC.

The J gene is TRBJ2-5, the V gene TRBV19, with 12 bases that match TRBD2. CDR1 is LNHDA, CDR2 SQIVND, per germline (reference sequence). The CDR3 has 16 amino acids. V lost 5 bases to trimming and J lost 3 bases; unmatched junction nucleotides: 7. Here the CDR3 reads CASSVPGLAGEETQYF. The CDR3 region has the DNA TGTGCCAGTAGTGTCCCGGGACTAGCGGGTGAAGAGACCCAGTACTTC.

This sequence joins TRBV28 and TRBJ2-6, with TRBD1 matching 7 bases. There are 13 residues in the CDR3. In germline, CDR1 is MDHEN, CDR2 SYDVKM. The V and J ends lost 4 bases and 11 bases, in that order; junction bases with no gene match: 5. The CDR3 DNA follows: TGTGCCAGCAGTTCGACAGGGTCCCACGTCCTGACTTTC. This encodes CASSSTGSHVLTF.

For the CDR3, the DNA is TGTGCCAGTAGTCTTGGACAGGGTCGCACTGAAGCTTTCTTT. Amino acid sequence: CASSLGQGRTEAFF. This rearrangement joins TRBV19 to TRBJ1-1, with TRBD1 matching over 8 bases. With V trimmed by 5 bases and J by 4 bases, 6 bases remained unmatched. The CDR3 totals 14 residues. Germline CDR1 and CDR2: LNHDA and SQIVND (reference sequence).

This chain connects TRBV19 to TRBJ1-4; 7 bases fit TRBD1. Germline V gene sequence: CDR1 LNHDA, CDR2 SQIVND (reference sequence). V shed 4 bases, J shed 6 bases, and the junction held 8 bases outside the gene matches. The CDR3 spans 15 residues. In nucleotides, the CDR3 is TGTGCCAGTAGTACCCAGGGGGATCTTTATGAAAAACTGTTTTTT. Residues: CASSTQGDLYEKLFF.

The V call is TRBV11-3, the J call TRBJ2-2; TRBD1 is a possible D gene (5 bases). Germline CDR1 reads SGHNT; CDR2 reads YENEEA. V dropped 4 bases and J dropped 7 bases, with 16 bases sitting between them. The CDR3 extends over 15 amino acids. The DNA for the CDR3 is TGTGCCAGCAGCTCTCTAGACAGCCAGTACGGGGAGCTGTTTTTT. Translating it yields CASSSLDSQYGELFF.

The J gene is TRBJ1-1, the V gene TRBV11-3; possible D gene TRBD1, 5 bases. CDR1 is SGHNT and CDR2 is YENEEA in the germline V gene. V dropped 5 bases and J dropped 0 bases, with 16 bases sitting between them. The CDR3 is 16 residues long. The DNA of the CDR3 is TGTGCCAGCAGCCCCCGAGGGGACGGGATGAACACTGAAGCTTTCTTT. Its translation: CASSPRGDGMNTEAFF.

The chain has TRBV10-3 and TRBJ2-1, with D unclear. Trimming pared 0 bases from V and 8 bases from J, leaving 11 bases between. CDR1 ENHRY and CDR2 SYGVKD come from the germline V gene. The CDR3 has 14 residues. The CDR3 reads CAISESLARDEQFF. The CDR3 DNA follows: TGTGCCATCAGTGAGTCGCTGGCTAGGGATGAGCAGTTCTTC.

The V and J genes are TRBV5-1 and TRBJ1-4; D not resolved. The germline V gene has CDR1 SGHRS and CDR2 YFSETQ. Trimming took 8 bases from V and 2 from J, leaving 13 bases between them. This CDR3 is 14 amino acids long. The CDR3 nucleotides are TGCGCCAGTAGAGGTTTGACGACTAATGAAAAACTGTTTTTT. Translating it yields CASRGLTTNEKLFF.

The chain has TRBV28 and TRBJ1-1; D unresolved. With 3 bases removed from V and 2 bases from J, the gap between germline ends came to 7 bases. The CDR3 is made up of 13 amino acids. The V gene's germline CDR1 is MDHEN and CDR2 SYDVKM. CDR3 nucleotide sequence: TGTGCCAGCAGTTTCGGTATTAACACTGAAGCTTTCTTT. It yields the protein CASSFGINTEAFF.

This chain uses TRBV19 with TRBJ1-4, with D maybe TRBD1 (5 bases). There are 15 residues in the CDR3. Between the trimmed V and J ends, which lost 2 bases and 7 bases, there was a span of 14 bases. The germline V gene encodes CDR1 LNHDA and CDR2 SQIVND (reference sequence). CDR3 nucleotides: TGTGCCAGTAGTATACGCGGGACTGAGGCTGAAAAACTGTTTTTT. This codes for CASSIRGTEAEKLFF.

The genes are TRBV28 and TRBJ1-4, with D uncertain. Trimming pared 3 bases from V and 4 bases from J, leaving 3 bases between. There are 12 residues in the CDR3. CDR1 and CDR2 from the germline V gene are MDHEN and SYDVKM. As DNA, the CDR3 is TGTGCCAGCAGTTTTGGTAATGAAAAACTGTTTTTT. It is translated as CASSFGNEKLFF.